This is a list of T cell receptor beta chains from one sample in a study of vaccination effects on CD4 cells after COVID-19. Their antigens are not known. Profiled with immunoSEQ multiplex PCR; TCRdb holds only in-frame clones, not every one. This sample has 30,000 or so clones, with just over 70% found just once. The source was CD4+ T cells from PBMCs cultured with a peptide pool, collected before COVID-19 vaccination. These receptors originate from a human donor who had a prior SARS-CoV-2 infection. The conserved cysteine and the conserved F or W are not part of the CDR3 here. D genes are given only for firm matches.

TRBV3-1/TRBV3-2	TRBJ2-4	NA	ASSPSAKNIQY
TRBV7-9	TRBJ2-1	TRBD2	ASSYGGLAGTYNEQF
TRBV7-2	TRBJ2-3	NA	ASSLERGTDTQY
TRBV7-6	TRBJ2-7	NA	ASSLGVRPTIGEQY
TRBV3-1/TRBV3-2	TRBJ2-7	NA	ASSQVVGDYEQY
TRBV7-8	TRBJ2-5	NA	ASSLAGGASLLYRETQY
TRBV7-9	TRBJ2-7	NA	ASSPTGPPYEQY
TRBV19	TRBJ1-5	NA	ASSIDAYIRPQH
TRBV21-1	TRBJ1-6	NA	ASSAQGQGTNSPLH
TRBV20-1	TRBJ2-7	NA	SASATAYEQY
TRBV21-1	TRBJ2-2	NA	ASSKDVTGATGELF
TRBV5-1	TRBJ1-5	NA	ASSPDGQSNQPQH
TRBV28	TRBJ1-2	NA	ASSFRTLDQGGYT
TRBV2	TRBJ2-3	NA	ASSDRQDTQY
TRBV5-1	TRBJ2-2	NA	ASSLADSPNTGELF
TRBV5-1	TRBJ2-7	TRBD1	ASSQNRGNRYEQY
TRBV6-6	TRBJ1-2	TRBD1	ASSSTGTGYGYT
TRBV19	TRBJ1-2	NA	ASIDRTNYGYT
TRBV5-4	TRBJ2-1	TRBD2	ASSRTSGGNNEQF
TRBV11-1	TRBJ2-3	NA	ASSLYRLENTDTQY
TRBV7-9	TRBJ1-4	NA	ASSLGINNEKLF
TRBV5-1	TRBJ1-2	NA	ASSLAPDTYYGYT
TRBV9	TRBJ2-1	NA	ASSVTKVGENEQF
TRBV2	TRBJ1-1	TRBD1	ASNTGGPDTEAF
TRBV3-1/TRBV3-2	TRBJ1-4	TRBD1	ASSQGTGGEKLF
TRBV6-5	TRBJ2-1	NA	ASSSRGDNEQF
TRBV29-1	TRBJ2-5	NA	SVVRWQQETQY
TRBV19	TRBJ2-1	TRBD2	ASSIPPWTSGTGYNEQF
TRBV28	TRBJ2-3	TRBD2	ASSLERGDTDTQY
TRBV9	TRBJ2-5	TRBD2	ASSTRGRLDYGQSGRPQETQY
TRBV19	TRBJ1-5	NA	ASGKGNQPQH
TRBV18	TRBJ1-1	NA	ASSPTQFDSGTEAF
TRBV27	TRBJ2-5	NA	ASSLSVSQGQETQY
TRBV5-1	TRBJ2-5	TRBD2	ASSSASGGNLAQY
TRBV6-5	TRBJ2-7	NA	ASSYSGSGYEQY
TRBV3-1/TRBV3-2	TRBJ2-3	TRBD2	ASSRQLAGGSGDTQY
TRBV3-1/TRBV3-2	TRBJ2-7	NA	ASSPEGLHEQY
TRBV11-2	TRBJ2-7	NA	ASSLDGGFSYEQY
TRBV7-2	TRBJ2-7	NA	ASSSRTEQY
TRBV5-5	TRBJ1-4	NA	ASSPRDNQYEKLF
TRBV5-4	TRBJ1-1	NA	ASSSLLIGEAF
TRBV29-1	TRBJ2-1	TRBD2	SVNGRVGSVYNEQF
TRBV9	TRBJ1-6	NA	ARKRGEDNSPLH
TRBV11-2	TRBJ1-2	NA	ASSLDPLPGYT
TRBV28	TRBJ2-7	TRBD2	ASTSSSAGLTYEQY
TRBV19	TRBJ1-6	NA	ASSIGVGSPLH
TRBV7-9	TRBJ1-2	NA	ASSLVAGNYGYT
TRBV1	TRBJ2-4	NA	TSSRKKRGAKNIQY
TRBV21-1	TRBJ2-5	NA	ASSKDTGEETQY
TRBV4-3	TRBJ2-2	NA	ASRMMLSDTGELF
TRBV7-9	TRBJ1-3	NA	ASSLGTLSGNTIY
TRBV27	TRBJ2-6	TRBD2	ASSLLASGGSAAGANVLT
TRBV7-9	TRBJ2-3	NA	ASSPPQARADTQY
TRBV3-1/TRBV3-2	TRBJ1-3	TRBD1	ASSHRQGSIIY
TRBV11-3	TRBJ2-3	TRBD2	ASSLDPQRGSTDTQY
TRBV23-1	TRBJ2-3	NA	ASSHPFGGSPDTQY
TRBV15	TRBJ1-4	TRBD1	ATSTRQGISF
TRBV19	TRBJ2-2	NA	ASSRGTGELF
TRBV5-3	TRBJ2-2	NA	ARSLVGRLWLF
TRBV5-1	TRBJ1-3	TRBD1	ASSLPDRRGGNTIY